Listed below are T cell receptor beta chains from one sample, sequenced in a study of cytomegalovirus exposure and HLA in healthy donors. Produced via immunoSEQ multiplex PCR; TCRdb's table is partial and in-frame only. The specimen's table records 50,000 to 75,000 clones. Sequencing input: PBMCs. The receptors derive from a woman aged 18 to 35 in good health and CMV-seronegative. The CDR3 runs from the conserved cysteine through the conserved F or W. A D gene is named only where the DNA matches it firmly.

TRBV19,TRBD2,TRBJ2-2,CASRGLASTGELFF,TGTGCCAGTAGGGGACTAGCGAGCACCGGGGAGCTGTTTTTT
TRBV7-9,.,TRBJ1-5,CASTEGDQPQHF,TGTGCCAGCACCGAAGGGGATCAGCCCCAGCATTTT
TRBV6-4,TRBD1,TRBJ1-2,CASSDGTGDYYGYTF,TGTGCCAGCAGTGACGGTACAGGGGATTATTATGGCTACACCTTC
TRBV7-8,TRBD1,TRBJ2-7,CASSLQGAYEQYF,TGTGCCAGCAGCCTACAGGGGGCCTACGAGCAGTACTTC
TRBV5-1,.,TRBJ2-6,CASKTTLGPSGANVLTF,TGCGCCAGCAAAACCACCCTGGGGCCCTCTGGGGCCAACGTCCTGACTTTC
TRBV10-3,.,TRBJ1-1,CAISGVGQTQSFSEAFF,TGTGCCATCAGTGGGGTAGGACAGACGCAGAGCTTCTCTGAAGCTTTCTTT
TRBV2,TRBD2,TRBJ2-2,CASSASGGEIGELFF,TGTGCCAGCAGTGCCAGCGGGGGGGAAATCGGGGAGCTGTTTTTT
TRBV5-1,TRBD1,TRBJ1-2,CASSLETGGAGYTF,TGCGCCAGCAGCTTGGAGACAGGGGGCGCGGGCTACACCTTC
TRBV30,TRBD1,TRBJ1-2,CAWSVPGGAYGYTF,TGTGCCTGGAGTGTACCAGGGGGCGCCTATGGCTACACCTTC
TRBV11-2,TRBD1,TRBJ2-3,CASSFGTGTDTQYF,TGTGCCAGCAGCTTCGGGACAGGGACAGATACGCAGTATTTT
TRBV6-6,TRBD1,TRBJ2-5,CASSLRTGLATQYF,TGTGCCAGCAGTCTCCGGACAGGGTTGGCGACCCAGTACTTC
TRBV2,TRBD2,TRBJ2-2,CASSQFSGRAAGELFF,TGTGCCAGCAGTCAATTTAGCGGGAGGGCCGCCGGGGAGCTGTTTTTT